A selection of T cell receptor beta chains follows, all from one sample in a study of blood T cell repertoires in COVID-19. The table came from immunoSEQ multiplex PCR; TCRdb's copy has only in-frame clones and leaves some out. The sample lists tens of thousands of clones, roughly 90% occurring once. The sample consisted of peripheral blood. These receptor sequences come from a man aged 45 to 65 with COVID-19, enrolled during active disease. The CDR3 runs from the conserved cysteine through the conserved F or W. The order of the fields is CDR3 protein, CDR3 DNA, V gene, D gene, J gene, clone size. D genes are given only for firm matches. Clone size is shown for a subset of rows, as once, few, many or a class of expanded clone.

CDR3: CASSPDRARQPQHF
DNA: TGTGCCAGCAGCCCCGACAGGGCTAGGCAGCCCCAGCATTTT
V: TRBV11-3
D: TRBD1
J: TRBJ1-5
size: .

CDR3: CASSPGQGSYTF
DNA: TGTGCCAGCAGCCCTGGACAGGGAAGCTACACCTTC
V: TRBV5-4
D: TRBD1
J: TRBJ1-2
size: .

CDR3: CSASAQGQSSYNSPLHF
DNA: TGCAGTGCTAGTGCACAGGGCCAAAGCTCCTATAATTCACCCCTCCACTTT
V: TRBV20-1
D: .
J: TRBJ1-6
size: .

CDR3: CASSQGNMKRWVEQYF
DNA: TGTGCCAGCAGCCAAGGGAACATGAAGCGCTGGGTGGAGCAGTATTTT
V: TRBV3-1/TRBV3-2
D: .
J: TRBJ2-3
size: .

CDR3: CASSLGPGTSTDTQYF
DNA: TGTGCCAGCAGCCTCGGGCCCGGGACTTCCACAGATACGCAGTATTTT
V: TRBV9
D: .
J: TRBJ2-3
size: once

CDR3: CASSFFRSSYEQYF
DNA: TGTGCCAGCAGCTTCTTCAGGTCTTCCTACGAGCAGTACTTC
V: TRBV11-2
D: .
J: TRBJ2-7
size: .

CDR3: CASSQGEPQHF
DNA: TGTGCCAGCAGTCAAGGGGAGCCCCAGCATTTT
V: TRBV6-2/TRBV6-3
D: .
J: TRBJ1-5
size: .

CDR3: CSASRQGASNQPQHF
DNA: TGCAGTGCTAGTAGGCAGGGGGCTAGCAATCAGCCCCAGCATTTT
V: TRBV20-1
D: TRBD1
J: TRBJ1-5
size: .

CDR3: CASRPLAGPIIAKNIQYF
DNA: TGTGCCAGCAGACCACTAGCGGGGCCTATTATAGCCAAAAACATTCAGTACTTC
V: TRBV5-4
D: TRBD2
J: TRBJ2-4
size: .

CDR3: CATKGIAGTGELFF
DNA: TGTGCCACCAAAGGGATTGCGGGCACCGGGGAGCTGTTTTTT
V: TRBV24-1
D: .
J: TRBJ2-2
size: .

CDR3: CASNSTGVTSYNSPLHF
DNA: TGTGCCAGCAATTCAACAGGGGTAACCTCCTATAATTCACCCCTCCACTTT
V: TRBV7-4
D: TRBD1
J: TRBJ1-6
size: .

CDR3: CAWRWGDNTGELFF
DNA: TGTGCCTGGAGGTGGGGGGACAACACCGGGGAGCTGTTTTTT
V: TRBV30
D: .
J: TRBJ2-2
size: .

CDR3: CASSKGQGVVTEAFF
DNA: TGTGCCAGTAGCAAGGGACAGGGAGTCGTCACTGAAGCTTTCTTT
V: TRBV19
D: TRBD1
J: TRBJ1-1
size: .

CDR3: CASSLADFDTGELFF
DNA: TGTGCCAGCAGTTTAGCGGACTTTGACACCGGGGAGCTGTTTTTT
V: TRBV28
D: .
J: TRBJ2-2
size: .

CDR3: CASSPRGLAGYYGELFF
DNA: TGTGCCAGCTCACCACGCGGACTAGCGGGTTATTACGGGGAGCTGTTTTTT
V: TRBV18
D: TRBD2
J: TRBJ2-2
size: .

CDR3: CASSKTQGSDGYTF
DNA: TGTGCCAGCAGCAAAACACAGGGAAGCGATGGCTACACCTTC
V: TRBV7-3
D: .
J: TRBJ1-2
size: .

CDR3: CASTGRHTNTEAFF
DNA: TGTGCCAGCACGGGAAGACACACGAACACTGAAGCTTTCTTT
V: TRBV2
D: .
J: TRBJ1-1
size: .

CDR3: CASSQPDRGRFNEQFF
DNA: TGCGCCAGCAGCCAACCGGACAGGGGGCGATTCAATGAGCAGTTCTTC
V: TRBV4-1
D: TRBD1
J: TRBJ2-1
size: .

CDR3: CASSPLRVYQETQYF
DNA: TGTGCCAGCAGCCCTCTCCGCGTGTACCAAGAGACCCAGTACTTC
V: TRBV14
D: .
J: TRBJ2-5
size: .

CDR3: CASSLVAPGGGYTF
DNA: TGTGCCAGCAGCTTAGTTGCCCCAGGGGGCGGCTACACCTTC
V: TRBV7-9
D: TRBD1
J: TRBJ1-2
size: .

CDR3: CASSSGTGNRADTQYF
DNA: TGTGCCAGCAGCTCCGGGACAGGGAATAGGGCAGATACGCAGTATTTT
V: TRBV11-3
D: TRBD1
J: TRBJ2-3
size: .

CDR3: CASSQEEGRTMNSPLHF
DNA: TGCGCCAGCAGCCAAGAGGAGGGCCGGACAATGAATTCACCCCTCCACTTT
V: TRBV4-1
D: .
J: TRBJ1-6
size: .

CDR3: CATSRDSSETQYF
DNA: TGTGCCACCAGCAGAGATTCTTCTGAGACCCAGTACTTC
V: TRBV15
D: .
J: TRBJ2-5
size: .

CDR3: CASSQPSPGELFF
DNA: TGTGCCAGCAGCCAACCTTCCCCCGGGGAGCTGTTTTTT
V: TRBV3-1/TRBV3-2
D: .
J: TRBJ2-2
size: .

CDR3: CASSKRTSGGETQYF
DNA: TGTGCCAGCAGCAAACGGACTAGCGGGGGAGAGACCCAGTACTTC
V: TRBV7-9
D: TRBD2
J: TRBJ2-5
size: .

CDR3: CASSLSSGASYEQYF
DNA: TGCGCCAGCAGCCTATCTAGCGGGGCGTCCTACGAGCAGTACTTC
V: TRBV4-3
D: TRBD2
J: TRBJ2-7
size: .

CDR3: CASGHRQLNYGYTF
DNA: TGTGCCAGTGGACACAGACAACTTAACTATGGCTACACCTTC
V: TRBV19
D: .
J: TRBJ1-2
size: .

CDR3: CASRMTVNTEAFF
DNA: TGTGCCAGCAGGATGACTGTGAACACTGAAGCTTTCTTT
V: TRBV11-1
D: .
J: TRBJ1-1
size: .

CDR3: CASSPSGGPGTGELFF
DNA: TGTGCCAGCAGCCCCTCGGGGGGGCCGGGCACCGGGGAGCTGTTTTTT
V: TRBV11-3
D: TRBD2
J: TRBJ2-2
size: .